This TCR beta chain was sequenced in a study of T cell repertoires in cytomegalovirus infection (dated by TCRdb to the late 2010s). Some background on the complete study: Donor HLA type was relevant to the analysis, as public TCR beta signatures indicated carriage of CMV infection together with the matching HLA type. What the authors observed across the whole study: Carriers of CMV infection plus the relevant HLA type were discriminated by the cumulative frequency of public TCR beta family members in the study cohort and in an independent 352-donor cohort. The ex vivo response was dominated by HLA-C-restricted CMV-specific TCR beta clonotypes, which also provided the single most frequent clonotype in two of eight donors.

V loses 4 bases, J loses 4 bases, and the germline ends lie 16 bases apart. The germline V gene (reference sequence) provides CDR1 SEHNR and CDR2 FQNEAQ. CDR3 length: 16 amino acids, cysteine to phenylalanine. Just the 48-base CDR3 DNA is kept, in frame starting at base 1. This clonotype was counted ten times or more. Its binding antigen is unknown. The input lacks base qualities; no much larger clone sits a single base away. The sequencing machine was an Illumina HiSeq 1500. Through fastp at Q25 and MiXCR, TCRdb rebuilt clones from the public reads, retaining in-frame beta chains. Duplicate CDR3 protein sequences are folded into a single record with the most common DNA and genes. Recorded for this sample are roughly 150,000 distinct CDR3 sequences; roughly a quarter of them occurred a single time. About 10% of the sample is taken by the ten largest.

Sequencing used PBMCs. The chain uses TRBV7-9 and TRBJ1-4, with the D gene not clear enough to name. This sequence was found in a human donor in good health (CMV status not recorded). Some clones in this sample may be carry-over from other donors' samples. The nucleotide sequence reads as follows: TGTGCCAGCAGCTCCCGGCGGGCCACCGGTAATGAAAAACTGTTTTTT. Translated, this gives CASSSRRATGNEKLFF.